This TCR beta chain derives from a study of T cells after yellow fever vaccination. General study points: The secondary response showed a weaker magnitude and a faster peak, day 5 versus 15.

This CDR3 has 15 amino acids. Germline V gene sequence: CDR1 SGHVS, CDR2 FQNEAQ. V was pared by 6 bases and J by 7 bases, with 5 bases of the junction left unmatched. Points on this clonotype: Its antigen is still unknown.

Via MiXCR, TCRdb re-called the 5' RACE reads, giving one row per CDR3 protein. The sample has under 550,000 distinct CDR3 sequences; about a fifth are singletons. The TCR originated in a man younger than 30 who received the YFV17D yellow fever vaccine. Sample: PBMCs, taken about 21 days after the first yellow fever vaccination. The chain carries TRBV7-8 and TRBJ2-1; 14 bases map to TRBD2. CDR3 DNA: TGTGCCAGCAGGACCGGGACTAGCGGGGGAAATGAGCAGTTCTTC. It encodes CASRTGTSGGNEQFF.